A single sample is the source of the 10 T cell receptor beta chains below, sequenced in a study of blood T cell repertoires in COVID-19. Generated by immunoSEQ multiplex PCR, the TCRdb table keeps only in-frame clones and is missing some. The data contain some 200,000 clones, 75% to 90% of them seen just once; the ten biggest clones take up 4% to 6%. The sequenced material came from peripheral blood. Source of these receptors: a woman between 40 and 55 years old with acute or convalescent COVID-19.

The chain uses TRBV2 and TRBJ2-7; D is ambiguous. The CDR3 totals 12 residues. Trimming pared 4 bases from V and 7 bases from J, leaving 11 bases between. Germline V gene sequence: CDR1 SNHLY, CDR2 FYNNEI. CDR3 in amino acids: CASSGAATEQYV. CDR3 in DNA: TGTGCCAGCAGTGGGGCAGCCACTGAGCAGTACGTC.

This clone counts as medium-sized. The chain recombines TRBV10-1 with TRBJ1-1; 9 bases match TRBD1. Looked up from germline, CDR1 is WNHNN and CDR2 is SYGVQD (reference sequence). The CDR3 loop spans 13 amino acids. Germline trimming cut 9 bases from V and 6 bases from J; bases unmatched to any gene: 8. CDR3 sequence: CASSQGASSEAFF. CDR3 in DNA: TGCGCCAGTTCACAGGGGGCGAGCTCTGAAGCTTTCTTT.

This chain connects TRBV27 to TRBJ2-3; D unresolved. V lost 0 bases and J 2 bases, leaving 12 bases between the germline ends. This CDR3 contains 16 residues. In germline, CDR1 is MNHEY, CDR2 SMNVEV (reference sequence). The CDR3 DNA reads TGTGCCAGCAGTTTATCCCCCACCACAGTCACAGATACGCAGTATTTT. It is translated as CASSLSPTTVTDTQYF.

The J gene is TRBJ2-3, the V gene TRBV10-3; 13 nucleotides match TRBD2. Germline CDR1 reads ENHRY; CDR2 reads SYGVKD. CDR3 length: 14 amino acids. Unmatched junction bases numbered 3, after V lost 11 bases and J lost 1 base. The CDR3 coding sequence is TGTGCCTCCGGGACTAGCGGGGGCACAGATACGCAGTATTTT. It is translated as CASGTSGGTDTQYF.

This clone appeared a single time. The rearrangement links TRBV5-5 to TRBJ2-3, with 11 bases fitting TRBD2. With 0 bases clipped from V and 2 bases from J, the junction kept 11 bases outside the gene matches. Per the germline V gene, CDR1 is SGHKS and CDR2 is YYEKEE (reference sequence). This CDR3 region has 19 residues. The CDR3 loop is CASSLGTSGGLRATDTQYF. The CDR3 nucleotides are TGTGCCAGCAGCTTGGGTACTAGCGGGGGCCTTCGGGCCACAGATACGCAGTATTTT.

J is TRBJ2-3 and V is TRBV4-1; possible D gene TRBD2, 5 bases. There are 16 residues in the CDR3. Looked up from germline, CDR1 is MGHRA and CDR2 is YSYEKL. V was pared by 2 bases and J by 2 bases, with 14 bases between. The CDR3 DNA reads TGCGCCAGCAGCCAACGGGCGGGTTTCCTCACAGATACGCAGTATTTT. This codes for CASSQRAGFLTDTQYF.

This chain uses TRBV3-1 (or the pseudogene TRBV3-2) with TRBJ2-5; 9 bases fit TRBD2. Trimming cost V 0 bases and J 5 bases; bases outside gene matches: 4. Germline loops: CDR1 LGHDT, CDR2 YNNKEL (reference sequence). This CDR3 contains 15 residues. The CDR3 bases are TGTGCCAGCAGCCAAGACAGCGGGGGGCGGGAGACCCAGTACTTC. It specifies CASSQDSGGRETQYF.

In this sample, this clone turned up once. The chain links TRBV7-9 to TRBJ1-2, with TRBD1 as a possible D gene (5 bases). Germline V gene sequence: CDR1 SEHNR, CDR2 FQNEAQ (reference sequence). Trimming removed 5 bases from V and 4 bases from J, with 11 bases in between. This CDR3 contains 13 residues. The CDR3 DNA reads TGTGCCAGCAGCAAGGGGATCGGCTATGGCTACACCTTC. Protein sequence: CASSKGIGYGYTF.

The chain employs TRBV12-3 or TRBV12-4 and TRBJ2-7; no clear D. The CDR3 has 13 amino acids. The V gene lost 1 base and the J gene lost 0 bases, with 4 bases spanning the gap. The CDR3 DNA reads as TGTGCCAGCAGTTTAGGGAGCTCCTACGAGCAGTACGTC. Translation: CASSLGSSYEQYV.

V and J are TRBV13 and TRBJ1-1; the D is unclear. V lost 5 bases and J 4 bases, leaving 17 bases between the germline ends. Germline V gene data show CDR1 as PRHDT and CDR2 as FYEKMQ (reference sequence). The CDR3 is made up of 15 amino acids. The CDR3, as DNA: TGTGCCAGCAGCCCCTACCGGGGTCGGAGCACTGAAGCTTTCTTT. Encoded protein: CASSPYRGRSTEAFF.